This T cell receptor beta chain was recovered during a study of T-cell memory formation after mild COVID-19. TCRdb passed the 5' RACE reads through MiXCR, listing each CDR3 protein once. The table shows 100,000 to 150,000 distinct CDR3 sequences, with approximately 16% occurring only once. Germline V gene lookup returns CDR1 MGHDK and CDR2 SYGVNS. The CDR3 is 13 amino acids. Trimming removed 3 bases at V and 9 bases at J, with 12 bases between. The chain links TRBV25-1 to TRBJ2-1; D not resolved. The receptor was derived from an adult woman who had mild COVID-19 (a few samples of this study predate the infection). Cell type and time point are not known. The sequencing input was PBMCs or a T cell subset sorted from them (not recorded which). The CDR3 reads CASSDWAPVEQFF. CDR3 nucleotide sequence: TGTGCCAGCAGTGACTGGGCGCCAGTTGAGCAGTTCTTC.